A selection of T cell receptor beta chains follows, all from one sample in a study of HIV-infected patients and healthy controls. TCRdb fed the 5' RACE reads into MiXCR, producing one record per CDR3 protein. The sample contains 70,000 or so distinct CDR3 sequences, approximately 16% of which appear only once. What was sequenced was CD4+ T cells from blood. The receptor source for this set is a human donor in good health. The CDR3 runs from the conserved cysteine through the conserved F or W. D genes are given only for firm matches. Expanded clones are given a class, and other clones once, few, many or no size at all.

v_gene,abundance,d_gene,j_gene,CDR3aa,CDR3nt
TRBV20-1,-,-,TRBJ2-4,CSALKETNIQYF,TGCAGTGCGCTAAAGGAGACAAACATTCAGTACTTC
TRBV11-2,few,-,TRBJ1-2,CASSRSPANYGYTF,TGTGCCAGCAGCCGCTCCCCAGCGAACTATGGCTACACCTTC
TRBV20-1,few,-,TRBJ2-2,CSARDTRDTGELFF,TGCAGTGCTAGAGATACCAGGGACACCGGGGAGCTGTTTTTT
TRBV7-9,many,-,TRBJ1-6,CASSPAGSNSPLHF,TGTGCCAGCAGCCCGGCAGGGAGTAATTCACCCCTCCACTTT
TRBV10-3,many,-,TRBJ1-6,CAISESVGSPLHF,TGTGCCATCAGTGAGTCCGTGGGTTCACCCCTCCACTTT
TRBV12-3/TRBV12-4,few,-,TRBJ1-5,CASSWRFAGDQPQHF,TGTGCCAGCAGTTGGAGGTTCGCAGGGGATCAGCCCCAGCATTTT
TRBV7-3,-,-,TRBJ2-3,CASSRGLGDTQYF,TGTGCCAGCAGCCGGGGCCTGGGAGATACGCAGTATTTT
TRBV4-2,few,-,TRBJ1-3,CASSHKSIRGLGNTIYF,TGTGCCAGCAGCCACAAAAGCATTCGGGGCTTAGGAAACACCATATATTTT
TRBV7-8,many,TRBD2,TRBJ2-4,CASLEGGLAGGPPMNIQYF,TGTGCCAGCTTAGAGGGCGGGCTAGCGGGGGGGCCCCCCATGAACATTCAGTACTTC
TRBV19,-,TRBD1,TRBJ1-5,CATTTRTGIQPQHF,TGTGCCACCACGACTCGGACAGGGATTCAGCCCCAGCATTTT
TRBV19,-,-,TRBJ2-1,CASNIPGLDNEQFF,TGTGCCAGTAATATTCCAGGGTTGGACAATGAGCAGTTCTTC
TRBV29-1,many,-,TRBJ2-1,CSAERSKGNEQFF,TGCAGCGCCGAACGAAGTAAGGGCAATGAGCAGTTCTTC
TRBV3-1,few,-,TRBJ2-7,CASSQGTGATEQYF,TGTGCCAGCAGCCAAGGGACCGGGGCTACCGAGCAGTACTTC
TRBV7-2,-,TRBD2,TRBJ2-2,CASSLDFIRDYQYANTGELFF,TGTGCCAGCAGCTTAGACTTTATCCGGGACTACCAATACGCGAACACCGGGGAGCTGTTTTTT
TRBV20-1,-,TRBD1,TRBJ1-1,CSAPGQKNTEAFF,TGCAGTGCGCCGGGACAGAAGAACACTGAAGCTTTCTTT
TRBV20-1,few,-,TRBJ1-3,CSARWGVSGNTIYF,TGCAGTGCTAGGTGGGGAGTCTCTGGAAACACCATATATTTT
TRBV7-2,many,TRBD2,TRBJ2-7,CASSLSVSGGAYEQYF,TGTGCCAGCAGCTTATCGGTTAGCGGGGGGGCCTACGAGCAGTACTTC
TRBV30,-,TRBD1,TRBJ2-6,CAWNGDRASGANVLTF,TGTGCCTGGAATGGAGACAGGGCTTCTGGGGCCAACGTCCTGACTTTC
TRBV18,-,-,TRBJ2-3,CASSPTTVGSSTDTQYF,TGTGCCAGCTCACCCACGACAGTCGGCTCTAGCACAGATACGCAGTATTTT
TRBV19,few,TRBD1,TRBJ2-7,CASSKQGGDYEQYF,TGTGCCAGTAGTAAACAGGGGGGCGACTACGAGCAGTACTTC
TRBV12-3/TRBV12-4,few,-,TRBJ2-2,CASRPTTGFTGELFF,TGTGCCAGCAGACCGACGACAGGTTTCACCGGGGAGCTGTTTTTT
TRBV29-1,many,-,TRBJ1-2,CSATMGPLNYGYTF,TGCAGCGCTACAATGGGACCGCTGAACTATGGCTACACCTTC
TRBV7-3,many,TRBD1,TRBJ2-1,CASSLTLARPGTGYHNEQFF,TGTGCCAGCAGCTTAACCCTGGCTCGCCCCGGGACAGGGTACCACAATGAGCAGTTCTTC
TRBV7-3,-,-,TRBJ2-1,CASSLQPPGARQNEQFF,TGTGCCAGCAGCTTACAGCCCCCGGGGGCGAGGCAGAATGAGCAGTTCTTC
TRBV5-1,many,-,TRBJ2-5,CASSLGHDQETQYF,TGCGCCAGCAGCCTGGGACATGACCAAGAGACCCAGTACTTC
TRBV2,few,-,TRBJ1-5,CASSTRPGGPQHF,TGTGCCAGCAGTACCCGCCCCGGTGGGCCCCAGCATTTT
TRBV5-1,-,TRBD1,TRBJ2-1,CASSFRTGVYNEQFF,TGCGCCAGCAGCTTTCGGACAGGGGTCTACAATGAGCAGTTCTTC
TRBV7-8,-,-,TRBJ1-1,CASASRPRGAANTEAFF,TGTGCCAGCGCCTCACGCCCCAGGGGTGCGGCGAACACTGAAGCTTTCTTT
TRBV20-1,-,-,TRBJ1-1,CSASPRTLHLNTEAFF,TGCAGTGCTAGCCCAAGGACTTTACATTTGAACACTGAAGCTTTCTTT
TRBV7-9,-,TRBD2,TRBJ2-3,CASSLEGGSTDTQYF,TGTGCCAGCAGCTTAGAGGGCGGGAGTACAGATACGCAGTATTTT
TRBV10-2,many,-,TRBJ2-1,CASSVLAKDLTYNEQFF,TGCGCCAGCAGTGTCTTAGCGAAAGATTTGACCTACAATGAGCAGTTCTTC
TRBV7-2,few,-,TRBJ1-3,CASRRTVSTGNTIYF,TGTGCCAGCAGGCGGACAGTCAGCACTGGAAACACCATATATTTT
TRBV19,-,-,TRBJ1-1,CASTAIGGNTEAFF,TGTGCCAGTACCGCAATCGGGGGGAACACTGAAGCTTTCTTT
TRBV18,few,TRBD2,TRBJ2-1,CASSPRTSGKINEQFF,TGTGCCAGCTCCCCGAGGACTAGCGGGAAAATCAATGAGCAGTTCTTC
TRBV2,many,TRBD2,TRBJ2-3,CASSGGSGGVDTQYF,TGTGCCAGCAGTGGAGGTAGCGGGGGAGTAGATACGCAGTATTTT
TRBV5-6,few,-,TRBJ1-1,CASSSRRGLTEAFF,TGTGCCAGCTCCAGCCGGCGGGGACTTACTGAAGCTTTCTTT
TRBV4-3,-,-,TRBJ2-4,CASSQKGQSRPSTKNIQYF,TGCGCCAGCAGCCAAAAGGGACAATCGAGGCCCTCTACCAAAAACATTCAGTACTTC
TRBV28,-,TRBD2,TRBJ2-7,CASSLLSGAYEQYF,TGTGCCAGCAGTTTATTGAGCGGGGCCTACGAGCAGTACTTC
TRBV15,few,-,TRBJ1-1,CATSPDRGRGAFF,TGTGCCACCAGCCCGGACCGAGGCCGAGGGGCTTTCTTT
TRBV11-2,many,TRBD2,TRBJ2-3,CASSSLQREMDTQYF,TGTGCCAGCAGCTCCCTTCAGCGGGAGATGGATACGCAGTATTTT
TRBV6-6,-,-,TRBJ2-1,CASSYSTAGSEQFF,TGTGCCAGCAGTTACTCGACGGCTGGTTCTGAGCAGTTCTTC
TRBV12-3/TRBV12-4,few,TRBD1,TRBJ2-1,CASSFGQGSNEQFF,TGTGCCAGCAGTTTCGGACAGGGTTCCAATGAGCAGTTCTTC
TRBV5-6,-,TRBD1,TRBJ1-1,CASSFRDRYTEAFF,TGTGCCAGCAGCTTCCGGGACAGATACACTGAAGCTTTCTTT
TRBV12-3/TRBV12-4,-,TRBD2,TRBJ2-3,CASRRLVGGIGDTQYF,TGTGCCAGCAGACGACTAGTGGGAGGGATTGGGGATACGCAGTATTTT
TRBV5-6,-,-,TRBJ2-5,CASSSPRGQGVETQYF,TGTGCCAGCAGCTCACCTCGGGGGCAGGGGGTGGAGACCCAGTACTTC
TRBV2,many,TRBD2,TRBJ2-3,CASSRTSGSDTQYF,TGTGCCAGCAGCCGGACTAGCGGTTCCGATACGCAGTATTTT
TRBV19,-,-,TRBJ1-1,CASSADGHTEAFF,TGTGCCAGTAGTGCGGACGGACACACTGAAGCTTTCTTT
TRBV7-2,-,-,TRBJ2-3,CASSFIRDTDTQYF,TGTGCCAGCAGCTTCATAAGGGACACAGATACGCAGTATTTT
TRBV12-3/TRBV12-4,-,-,TRBJ1-1,CASSLTEGTEAFF,TGTGCCAGCAGTTTAACCGAGGGGACTGAAGCTTTCTTT
TRBV18,-,TRBD2,TRBJ2-5,CASSPGIAGQETQYF,TGTGCCAGCTCACCCGGGATAGCGGGGCAAGAGACCCAGTACTTC
TRBV3-1,few,-,TRBJ2-1,CASSQRYNEQFF,TGTGCCAGCAGCCAACGGTACAATGAGCAGTTCTTC
TRBV20-1,-,-,TRBJ1-4,CSASPGGREKLFF,TGCAGTGCCTCGCCGGGGGGGCGTGAAAAACTGTTTTTT
TRBV29-1,-,-,TRBJ1-1,CSVQGPAMNTEAFF,TGCAGCGTCCAAGGCCCGGCCATGAACACTGAAGCTTTCTTT
TRBV20-1,-,TRBD1,TRBJ2-1,CSASPGTGGSEQFF,TGCAGTGCTAGCCCTGGGACAGGGGGTAGTGAGCAGTTCTTC
TRBV18,few,-,TRBJ1-1,CASSPDRTNTEAFF,TGTGCCAGCTCACCAGATCGAACTAACACTGAAGCTTTCTTT
TRBV9,many,-,TRBJ1-1,CASSVEQGNTEAFF,TGTGCCAGCAGCGTAGAGCAGGGGAACACTGAAGCTTTCTTT